This TCR beta chain was sequenced for a study of T cells in tuberculosis. As for the study in general: In South Africa, adults with active tuberculosis were compared with IGRA-negative and latently infected IGRA-positive adolescents.

Study conclusions and caveats: Smaller alpha distances in active tuberculosis partly reflected shorter CDR3-alpha lengths.

Libraries were prepared by immunoSEQ multiplex PCR; TCRdb keeps only in-frame clonotypes and omits some of them. The data contain some 31,000 clones, roughly 90% of them singletons. A note on this clone: Its target is unknown.

This CDR3 is built from 15 residues. V trimming: 4 bases; J trimming: 4 bases; junction bases outside the gene matches: 7. Germline CDR1 SGDLS, CDR2 YYNGEE. At study entry, adolescents had tuberculin skin tests and IGRA screening. Each donor contributed 90,000 to 100,000 T cells on average, unsorted. The sequencing input was PBMCs. This sequence was found in a donor under 30 with latent tuberculosis or without tuberculosis infection. The chain combines TRBV9 with TRBJ1-4, with 7 bases that match TRBD1. The CDR3 DNA reads TGTGCCAGCAGCCCCGGGACAGTATTTAATGAAAAACTGTTTTTT. It is translated as CASSPGTVFNEKLFF.